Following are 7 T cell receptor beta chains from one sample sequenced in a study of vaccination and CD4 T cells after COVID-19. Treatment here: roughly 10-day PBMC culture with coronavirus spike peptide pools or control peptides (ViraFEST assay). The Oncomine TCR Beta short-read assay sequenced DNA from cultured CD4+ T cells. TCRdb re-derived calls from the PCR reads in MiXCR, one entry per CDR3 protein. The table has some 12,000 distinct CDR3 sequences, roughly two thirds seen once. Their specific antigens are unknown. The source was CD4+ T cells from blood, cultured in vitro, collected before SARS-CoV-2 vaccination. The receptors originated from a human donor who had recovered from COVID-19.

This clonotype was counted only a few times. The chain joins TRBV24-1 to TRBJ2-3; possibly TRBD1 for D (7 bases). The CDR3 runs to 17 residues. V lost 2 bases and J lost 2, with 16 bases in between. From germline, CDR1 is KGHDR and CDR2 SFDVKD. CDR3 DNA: TGTGCCACCAGTGATTCGCTTTCAGGGGGACTCACAGATACGCAGTATTTT. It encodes CATSDSLSGGLTDTQYF.

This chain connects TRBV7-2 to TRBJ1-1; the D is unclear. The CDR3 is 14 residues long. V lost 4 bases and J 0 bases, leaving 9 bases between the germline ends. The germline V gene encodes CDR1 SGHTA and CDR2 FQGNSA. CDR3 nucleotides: TGTGCCAGCAGCTCACAACCCATGAACACTGAAGCTTTCTTT. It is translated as CASSSQPMNTEAFF.

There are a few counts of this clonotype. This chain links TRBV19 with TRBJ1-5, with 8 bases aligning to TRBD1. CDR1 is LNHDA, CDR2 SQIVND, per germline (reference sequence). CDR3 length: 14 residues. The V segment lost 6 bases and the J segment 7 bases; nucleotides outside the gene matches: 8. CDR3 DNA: TGTGCCAGTAGCCTTACAGGGGGAGCACAGCCCCAGCATTTT. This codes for CASSLTGGAQPQHF.

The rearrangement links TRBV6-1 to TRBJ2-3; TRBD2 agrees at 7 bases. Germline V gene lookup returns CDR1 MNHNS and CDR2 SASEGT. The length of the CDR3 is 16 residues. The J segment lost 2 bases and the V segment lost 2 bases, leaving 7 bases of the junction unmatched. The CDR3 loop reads CASSERGDSSTDTQYF. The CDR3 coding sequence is TGTGCCAGCAGTGAACGGGGGGATTCATCCACAGATACGCAGTATTTT.

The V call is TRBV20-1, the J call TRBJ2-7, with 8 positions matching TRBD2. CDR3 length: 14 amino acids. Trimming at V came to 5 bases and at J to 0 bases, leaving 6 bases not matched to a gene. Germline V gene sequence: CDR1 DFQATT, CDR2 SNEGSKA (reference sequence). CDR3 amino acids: CSAYIAGSSYEQYF. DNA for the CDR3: TGCAGTGCTTATATAGCGGGAAGCTCCTACGAGCAGTACTTC.

The CDR3 spells CASRGLTGGSSPLHF. The CDR3 bases are TGTGCCAGCCGTGGTTTGACAGGGGGCTCATCACCCCTCCACTTT. J is TRBJ1-6 and V is TRBV28, with 10 bases that match TRBD1. Germline V gene lookup returns CDR1 MDHEN and CDR2 SYDVKM. V was pared by 8 bases and J by 10 bases, with 11 bases of the junction left unmatched. The CDR3 has 15 amino acids. The full variable domain, rest sourced from reference TRBV28 and TRBJ1-6, is DVKVTQSSRYLVKRTGEKVFLECVQDMDHENMFWYRQDPGLGLRLIYFSYDVKMKEKGDIPEGYSVSREKKERFSLILESASTNQTSMYLCASRGLTGGSSPLHFGNGTRLTVT.

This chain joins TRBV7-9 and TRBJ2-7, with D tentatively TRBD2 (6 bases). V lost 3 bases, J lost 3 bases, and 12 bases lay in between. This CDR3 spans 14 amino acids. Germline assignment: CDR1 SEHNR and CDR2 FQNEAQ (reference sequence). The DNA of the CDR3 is TGTGCCAGCAGCTTGGTCCCCGGGGGCTACGAGCAGTACTTC. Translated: CASSLVPGGYEQYF.